These 27 T cell receptor beta chains were sequenced from one sample in a study of Tregs in tolerant kidney transplant recipients. Produced via immunoSEQ multiplex PCR; TCRdb's table is partial and in-frame only. The table has about 73,000 clones, around 93% seen once. This specimen was Tregs from blood, taken before the transplant. The receptors here all came from a human donor who received a combined kidney and bone marrow transplant.

The chain links TRBV7-2 to TRBJ2-7; TRBD2 aligns across 9 bases. This CDR3 has 16 residues. With 1 base clipped from V and 3 bases from J, the junction kept 7 bases outside the gene matches. Germline V gives CDR1 SGHTA, CDR2 FQGNSA. The CDR3 region is CASSLGGSGGGYEQYF. For the CDR3, the DNA is TGTGCCAGCAGCTTAGGAGGTAGCGGGGGAGGCTACGAGCAGTACTTC.

The V gene is TRBV27, the J gene TRBJ1-5; D is undetermined. The V gene's germline CDR1 is MNHEY and CDR2 SMNVEV (reference sequence). With 11 bases removed from V and 4 bases from J, the gap between germline ends came to 9 bases. This CDR3 is 11 amino acids long. CDR3 in amino acids: CAVGSNQPQHF. The CDR3 DNA is TGTGCCGTAGGCAGTAATCAGCCCCAGCATTTT.

The rearrangement links TRBV6-1 to TRBJ2-5; D might be TRBD1 (6 bases). The CDR3 runs to 14 residues. CDR1 is MNHNS and CDR2 is SASEGT in the germline V gene. The V and J ends lost 5 bases and 4 bases respectively, with 14 bases between them. The chain's CDR3 is CASSSRQAGETQYF. The CDR3 region has the DNA TGTGCCAGCAGTAGCCGACAGGCGGGAGAGACCCAGTACTTC.

The chain employs TRBV28 and TRBJ1-5; no clear D. Between the trimmed V and J ends, which lost 6 bases and 2 bases, there was a span of 14 bases. The germline V gene encodes CDR1 MDHEN and CDR2 SYDVKM. This CDR3 has 15 residues. The CDR3, as DNA: TGTGCCAGCAGCCTTCAGCCGGTAGGCAATCAGCCCCAGCATTTT. This encodes CASSLQPVGNQPQHF.

The chain combines TRBV7-3 with TRBJ2-1; 7 bases line up with TRBD2. Germline assignment: CDR1 SGHTA and CDR2 FQGTGA. The V gene end was trimmed by 5 bases and the J gene end by 9 bases; junction bases not matched to a gene: 13. This CDR3 region has 15 residues. The DNA for the CDR3 is TGTGCCAGCAGCCCCCACGGCGGGAGAACTCTTGAGCAGTTCTTC. This sequence encodes CASSPHGGRTLEQFF. The entire variable domain, with the rest obtained from reference TRBV7-3 and TRBJ2-1, is as follows: GAGVSQTPSNKVTEKGKYVELRCDPISGHTALYWYRQSLGQGPEFLIYFQGTGAADDSGLPNDRFFAVRPEGSVSTLKIQRTERGDSAVYLCASSPHGGRTLEQFFGPGTRLTVL.

The chain recombines TRBV19 with TRBJ2-3, with D perhaps TRBD1 or TRBD2 (5 bases each). This CDR3 has 15 residues. The germline V and J ends were trimmed by 6 bases and 4 bases, with 17 bases remaining between them. Germline V gene data show CDR1 as LNHDA and CDR2 as SQIVND (reference sequence). Written as DNA, the CDR3 is TGTGCCAGTAGACGGGACCGTCAGAGAGCAGATACGCAGTATTTT. Amino acid sequence: CASRRDRQRADTQYF.

This sequence joins TRBV6-5 and TRBJ1-4, with D possibly being TRBD1 (5 bases). Germline loops: CDR1 MNHEY, CDR2 SVGAGI. The CDR3 length is 16 residues. Between the trimmed V and J ends, which lost 0 bases and 0 bases, there was a span of 8 bases. CDR3 loop: CASSYSMTATNEKLFF. The CDR3 DNA sequence: TGTGCCAGCAGTTACTCGATGACAGCAACTAATGAAAAACTGTTTTTT.

The chain uses TRBV7-3 and TRBJ1-2; D call uncertain. Germline assignment: CDR1 SGHTA and CDR2 FQGTGA. The ends were cut back, 5 bases at V and 4 bases at J, with 11 bases in the middle. This CDR3 is built from 13 residues. The CDR3 DNA follows: TGTGCCAGCAGCCCCCGGGGAGGCTATGGCTACACCTTC. Protein product: CASSPRGGYGYTF.

The chain joins TRBV5-5 to TRBJ2-1; D remains unclear. The CDR3 has 14 amino acids. V shed 4 bases and J shed 0 bases, with 8 bases lying between them. Germline V gene sequence: CDR1 SGHKS, CDR2 YYEKEE (reference sequence). The CDR3 region has the DNA TGTGCCAGCAGCCCGTCTAGCTCCTACAATGAGCAGTTCTTC. Its protein is CASSPSSSYNEQFF. Variable domain in full (rest from reference TRBV5-5 and TRBJ2-1): DAGVTQSPTHLIKTRGQQVTLRCSPISGHKSVSWYQQVLGQGPQFIFQYYEKEERGRGNFPDRFSARQFPNYSSELNVNALLLGDSALYLCASSPSSSYNEQFFGPGTRLTVL.

The chain links TRBV11-2 to TRBJ1-1; 7 bases fit TRBD1. V gave up 1 base and J gave up 4 bases; unmatched junction bases: 6. In germline, CDR1 is SGHAT, CDR2 FQNNGV. This CDR3 is built from 15 residues. CDR3 in DNA: TGTGCCAGCAGCTTAGGGCAGGGGGTAGGCACTGAAGCTTTCTTT. The encoded protein is CASSLGQGVGTEAFF.

Comments on this clone: This sample also contains other DNA sequences that code for the same CDR3. This chain links TRBV29-1 with TRBJ2-7; 12 positions match TRBD1. V was pared by 4 bases and J by 2 bases, with 15 bases of the junction left unmatched. Germline V gene sequence: CDR1 SQVTM, CDR2 ANQGSEA. This CDR3 is 18 amino acids long. CDR3 nucleotide sequence: TGCAGCGTTGGGGGGCTCCGGGACAGGGGGCCAAAAACCTACGAGCAGTACTTC. Protein sequence: CSVGGLRDRGPKTYEQYF.

This clone was found once. J is TRBJ1-5 and V is TRBV2; D perhaps matches TRBD1 (6 bases). Between the trimmed V and J ends, which lost 7 bases and 2 bases, there was a span of 15 bases. CDR3 length: 15 residues. Germline CDR1 SNHLY, CDR2 FYNNEI. CDR3 coding DNA: TGTGCCAGCAAGAAAGGGGGTACGGGCAATCAGCCCCAGCATTTT. Amino acid sequence: CASKKGGTGNQPQHF. The complete variable domain, with remaining parts taken from reference TRBV2 and TRBJ1-5, reads EPEVTQTPSHQVTQMGQEVILRCVPISNHLYFYWYRQILGQKVEFLVSFYNNEISEKSEIFDDQFSVERPDGSNFTLKIRSTKLEDSAMYFCASKKGGTGNQPQHFGDGTRLSIL.

This chain links TRBV6-1 with TRBJ2-2, with D maybe TRBD1 (6 bases). Germline CDR1 MNHNS, CDR2 SASEGT. Trimming took off 0 bases at V and 4 bases at J, with 18 bases between the two ends. The CDR3 is 18 residues long. CDR3 loop: CASSEARGRGKGTGELFF. CDR3 in DNA: TGTGCCAGCAGTGAAGCCAGGGGCAGGGGAAAGGGCACCGGGGAGCTGTTTTTT.

This chain links TRBV28 with TRBJ2-5; 9 bases line up with TRBD2. The DNA end lines up better with TRBJ2-7; the J call may be wrong. Per the germline V gene, CDR1 is MDHEN and CDR2 is SYDVKM. The CDR3 runs 15 residues. The CDR3 is CASSLSGSSSYEQYF. DNA for the CDR3: TGTGCCAGCAGCCTTAGCGGGAGCTCCTCATACGAGCAGTACTTC.

This chain uses TRBV25-1 with TRBJ1-2; no clear D gene. Trimming left V 5 bases short and J 7 bases short, with 14 bases between. The CDR3 is 13 amino acids. Germline CDR1 and CDR2: MGHDK and SYGVNS. CDR3 nucleotides: TGTGCCAGCAGTCAAACCCAGAAGGGTGGCTACACCTTC. It yields the protein CASSQTQKGGYTF.

Concerning this clone: This sample includes further DNA sequences coding for the same CDR3. V usage is TRBV18 and J usage is TRBJ1-1; D gene uncertain. V lost 3 bases to trimming and J lost 1 base, with 6 bases between them. Germline assignment: CDR1 KGHSH and CDR2 LQKENI. The CDR3 covers 13 residues. CDR3 nucleotide sequence: TGTGCCAGCTCACCCAGCGAGAACACTGAAGCTTTCTTT. Its translation: CASSPSENTEAFF.

CDR3 loop: CASSGGGNTGELFF. The CDR3 nucleotides read TGTGCCAGCAGTGGGGGGGGGAACACCGGGGAGCTGTTTTTT. The chain has TRBV6-1 and TRBJ2-2; TRBD2 agrees at 7 bases. This CDR3 region has 14 residues. V was pared by 4 bases and J by 1 base, with 0 bases of the junction left unmatched. Germline assignment: CDR1 MNHNS and CDR2 SASEGT.

The genes are TRBV21-1 and TRBJ2-5; TRBD2 is the table's D call, not checked against the DNA. The DNA end lines up better with TRBJ2-7; the J call may be wrong. TRBV21-1 constitutes a pseudogene. The CDR3 is 16 residues long. CDR3 amino acids: CASSKGGTRYRYEQYF. In DNA, the CDR3 is TGTGCCAGCAGCAAAGGAGGAACTAGGTATAGATACGAGCAGTACTTC.

V usage is TRBV4-2 and J usage is TRBJ2-5, with TRBD2 matching 9 bases. The CDR3 contains 17 residues. Germline values: CDR1 LGHNA, CDR2 YNFKEQ. Trimming cost V 1 base and J 4 bases; bases outside gene matches: 10. This chain's CDR3 is CASSQGRSGRNGETQYF. The DNA for the CDR3 is TGTGCCAGCAGCCAAGGTCGGAGCGGGAGGAATGGAGAGACCCAGTACTTC.

The chain couples TRBV5-1 to TRBJ1-1; the match to TRBD1 covers 8 bases. The CDR3 length is 17 residues. Germline CDR1 and CDR2: SGHRS and YFSETQ. The V segment lost 4 bases and the J segment 4 bases; nucleotides outside the gene matches: 15. CDR3 loop: CASSNGQGNIRITEAFF. The CDR3 DNA reads TGCGCCAGCAGCAACGGACAGGGAAATATTAGGATCACTGAAGCTTTCTTT.

The CDR3: CAWSRLRVEETQYF. The CDR3 DNA reads TGTGCCTGGAGTAGGCTTAGAGTGGAAGAGACCCAGTACTTC. The chain uses TRBV30 and TRBJ2-5; D is undetermined. Germline V gives CDR1 GTSNPN, CDR2 SVGIG (reference sequence). The ends were cut back, 2 bases at V and 3 bases at J, with 13 bases in the middle. The CDR3 runs to 14 residues.

V is TRBV30 and J is TRBJ1-1; the D is unclear. Trimming removed 1 base at V and 12 bases at J, with 9 bases between. From germline, CDR1 is GTSNPN and CDR2 SVGIG (reference sequence). CDR3 length: 10 residues. This chain's CDR3 is CAWSARSPFF. The CDR3 nucleotides read TGTGCCTGGAGTGCTCGAAGCCCTTTCTTT.

In DNA, the CDR3 is TGTGCCAGCTCAATACCCCTAGCGGGAGATCCCGGGGAGCTGTTTTTT. Protein product: CASSIPLAGDPGELFF. This chain uses TRBV18 with TRBJ2-2, with 10 bases matching TRBD2. Trimming removed 5 bases from V and 6 bases from J; junction bases left unmatched: 9. This CDR3 has 16 residues. Germline V gives CDR1 KGHSH, CDR2 LQKENI.

V gene TRBV27 combines with J gene TRBJ1-5; 7 bases align to TRBD1. The CDR3 spans 16 residues. The germline V gene encodes CDR1 MNHEY and CDR2 SMNVEV (reference sequence). V dropped 8 bases and J dropped 1; count of bases not matched to a gene: 11. As DNA, the CDR3 is TGTGCCAGCGCCCCCCTAACAGGGGTAAGCAATCAGCCCCAGCATTTT. Translated, it gives CASAPLTGVSNQPQHF.

The chain carries TRBV20-1 and TRBJ1-1, with 9 bases lining up with TRBD1. Germline lookup yields CDR1 DFQATT and CDR2 SNEGSKA (reference sequence). The CDR3 covers 11 residues. V lost 3 bases and J lost 11; bases outside the gene matches: 4. The CDR3 DNA follows: TGCAGTGCTAGGGGGACAGGGTGGGCTTTCTTT. This encodes CSARGTGWAFF.

The V and J genes are TRBV5-1 and TRBJ2-3, with 9 bases identical to TRBD1. The trim removed 0 bases at V and 2 bases at J, leaving 7 bases unmatched. Germline V gene data show CDR1 as SGHRS and CDR2 as YFSETQ. CDR3 length equals 17 residues. CDR3 sequence reads: CASSLGSGQGNTDTQYF. The CDR3 DNA is TGCGCCAGCAGCTTGGGATCGGGACAGGGAAACACAGATACGCAGTATTTT.

The chain carries TRBV28 and TRBJ1-2; D not resolved. V was shortened by 8 bases and J by 2 bases, with 9 bases between the two germline ends. The CDR3 runs 12 residues. The germline V gene encodes CDR1 MDHEN and CDR2 SYDVKM. In DNA form, the CDR3 reads TGTGCCAGCTCGCGGGTAAACTATGGCTACACCTTC. Its translation: CASSRVNYGYTF.